The 26 T cell receptor beta chains listed next were all sequenced from one sample in a study of OX40 agonist ivuxolimab in advanced cancers. TCRdb's copy holds only in-frame clones and misses some; the assay was immunoSEQ multiplex PCR. The data hold approximately 76,000 clones, with approximately 85% observed a single time. This specimen was CD4+ or CD8+ T cells sorted from blood, taken in a trial of the OX40 agonist ivuxolimab. These receptor sequences come from an adult with an advanced solid tumor such as melanoma, head and neck, liver or kidney cancer.

J is TRBJ2-5 and V is TRBV29-1; no clear D gene. Between the trimmed V and J ends, which lost 4 bases and 0 bases, there was a span of 6 bases. The CDR3 extends over 12 amino acids. Looked up from germline, CDR1 is SQVTM and CDR2 is ANQGSEA. The CDR3 DNA sequence: TGCAGCGTTGTAAGGAACCAAGAGACCCAGTACTTC. Protein product: CSVVRNQETQYF.

V and J are TRBV11-2 and TRBJ2-5; D is undetermined. The CDR3 extends over 14 amino acids. The V gene's germline CDR1 is SGHAT and CDR2 FQNNGV. Between the trimmed V and J ends, which lost 3 bases and 5 bases, there was a span of 13 bases. As DNA, the CDR3 is TGTGCCAGCAGCTTCCATGAATCCTGGGAGACCCAGTACTTC. Translation gives CASSFHESWETQYF.

The rearrangement joins TRBV5-1 to TRBJ2-5; a weak D match, TRBD1 (6 bases). The CDR3 runs to 12 residues. Trimming cost V 4 bases and J 4 bases, with 8 bases left between them. Germline CDR1 and CDR2: SGHRS and YFSETQ. CDR3: CASSPGVETQYF. Here the CDR3 DNA reads TGCGCCAGCAGCCCAGGGGTAGAGACCCAGTACTTC.

A single count supports this clone. The chain joins TRBV2 to TRBJ1-4, with D possibly matching TRBD1 (6 bases). This CDR3 region has 15 residues. The ends were cut back, 3 bases at V and 8 bases at J, with 16 bases in the middle. Per germline, CDR1 SNHLY and CDR2 FYNNEI. The CDR3 nucleotides are TGTGCCAGCAGTGATAGCAGGGGCCCGGAGGAAAAACTGTTTTTT. It translates to CASSDSRGPEEKLFF.

This rearrangement joins TRBV6-6 to TRBJ1-4; D is undetermined. Germline loops: CDR1 MNHNY, CDR2 SVGAGI (reference sequence). CDR3 length equals 12 residues. V was trimmed by 7 bases and J by 10 bases, leaving 13 bases between them. CDR3: CASIGPDRKLFF. CDR3 nucleotide sequence: TGTGCCAGCATAGGGCCGGACCGAAAACTGTTTTTT.

This clone is a singleton in its sample. The chain couples TRBV6-5 to TRBJ1-5; no definite D call. Trimming shortened V by 0 bases and J by 11 bases, and 8 bases separated the two germline ends. The CDR3 is made up of 12 amino acids. Germline V gene lookup returns CDR1 MNHEY and CDR2 SVGAGI. The CDR3 is CASSYSIEAQHF. The CDR3 bases are TGTGCCAGCAGTTACTCGATCGAGGCCCAGCATTTT.

The rearrangement joins TRBV10-3 to TRBJ2-3; D not certain. CDR1 and CDR2 from the germline V gene are ENHRY and SYGVKD. The CDR3 covers 12 residues. V shed 4 bases and J shed 5 bases, with 7 bases lying between them. The CDR3 loop is CAISVGRDTQYF. Here the CDR3 DNA reads TGTGCCATCAGTGTGGGAAGAGATACGCAGTATTTT.

Here the CDR3 reads CASSGGGPREANVLTF. CDR3 in DNA: TGTGCCAGCAGCGGGGGCGGCCCGAGGGAGGCCAACGTCCTGACTTTC. The chain uses TRBV9 and TRBJ2-6; D could derive from TRBD1 or TRBD2 (5 bases each). The CDR3 length is 16 residues. The V gene's germline CDR1 is SGDLS and CDR2 YYNGEE. V lost 3 bases and J 6 bases, leaving 16 bases between the germline ends.

The V call is TRBV19, the J call TRBJ2-7; TRBD2 agrees at 10 bases. The CDR3 length is 15 residues. Unmatched junction bases numbered 3, after V lost 2 bases and J lost 2 bases. The germline CDR1 and CDR2 sequences are LNHDA and SQIVND (reference sequence). The DNA of the CDR3 is TGTGCCAGTAGTATAACCACTAGCGGGACCTACGAGCAGTACTTC. It yields the protein CASSITTSGTYEQYF.

CDR3 residues: CASSISGGGSGANVLTF. DNA for the CDR3: TGTGCCAGTAGTATATCGGGCGGAGGCTCTGGGGCCAACGTCCTGACTTTC. The chain recombines TRBV19 with TRBJ2-6; tentative D call: TRBD2 (5 bases). V dropped 2 bases and J dropped 0 bases, with 11 bases sitting between them. The CDR3 runs 17 residues. CDR1 LNHDA and CDR2 SQIVND come from the germline V gene (reference sequence).

This rearrangement joins TRBV6-1 to TRBJ1-3; D is possibly TRBD1 (5 bases). Trimming took 10 bases from V and 1 from J, leaving 17 bases between them. Germline V CDR1 and CDR2: MNHNS, SASEGT. The CDR3 extends over 15 amino acids. The CDR3 spells CAIDAGGGSGNTIYF. For the CDR3, the DNA is TGTGCCATCGACGCGGGTGGGGGTTCTGGAAACACCATATATTTT.

This chain connects TRBV19 to TRBJ2-7; TRBD1 matches 10 bases. The V gene's germline CDR1 is LNHDA and CDR2 SQIVND (reference sequence). Losses at the gene ends were 6 bases for V and 5 bases for J; bases not matched to a gene: 10. This CDR3 has 15 residues. The CDR3 protein is CASRRRDRGSDEQYF. CDR3 nucleotides: TGTGCCAGTAGAAGGCGGGACAGGGGATCCGACGAGCAGTACTTC. Full variable domain (outside the CDR3, taken from reference TRBV19 and TRBJ2-7): DGGITQSPKYLFRKEGQNVTLSCEQNLNHDAMYWYRQDPGQGLRLIYYSQIVNDFQKGDIAEGYSVSREKKESFPLTVTSAQKNPTAFYLCASRRRDRGSDEQYFGPGTRLTVT.

The chain recombines TRBV29-1 with TRBJ1-2, with D perhaps matching TRBD1 (6 bases). Germline V gene data show CDR1 as SQVTM and CDR2 as ANQGSEA. The CDR3 length is 12 residues. The ends were cut back, 6 bases at V and 8 bases at J, with 16 bases in the middle. The CDR3 loop is CSVTRGSGGYTF. The CDR3, as DNA: TGCAGCGTCACGAGGGGGAGCGGCGGCTACACCTTC.

This chain links TRBV7-9 with TRBJ1-1, with unresolved D. The CDR3 sequence is 14 residues long. Deletions cut 5 bases from V and 0 bases from J, with 10 bases between. The V gene's germline CDR1 is SEHNR and CDR2 FQNEAQ (reference sequence). DNA of the CDR3: TGTGCCAGCAGCCTATTCACGATGAACACTGAAGCTTTCTTT. Encoded protein: CASSLFTMNTEAFF.

The CDR3, as DNA: TGTGCCAGCAGCTCGGGACTATCGAACACCGGGGAGCTGTTTTTT. Translation: CASSSGLSNTGELFF. V gene TRBV7-3 combines with J gene TRBJ2-2; 7 positions agree with TRBD2. V trimming: 4 bases; J trimming: 0 bases; junction bases outside the gene matches: 2. There are 15 residues in the CDR3. In germline, CDR1 is SGHTA, CDR2 FQGTGA.

This sequence joins TRBV9 and TRBJ1-3, with 10 bases matching TRBD1. The CDR3 consists of 16 residues. Losses at the gene ends were 3 bases for V and 4 bases for J; bases not matched to a gene: 7. The V gene's germline CDR1 is SGDLS and CDR2 YYNGEE. This CDR3 reads CASSEGGQGTGNTIYF. The DNA of the CDR3 is TGTGCCAGCAGCGAGGGGGGACAGGGGACCGGAAACACCATATATTTT.

The chain carries TRBV6-1 and TRBJ2-7, with D perhaps matching TRBD2 (6 bases). CDR3 length: 13 residues. The V end was cut by 2 bases, the J end by 6 bases, with 11 bases between. Per germline, CDR1 MNHNS and CDR2 SASEGT. The CDR3 region has the DNA TGTGCCAGCAGTGAAATCTGGGGAGGCGAGCAGTACTTC. Its translation: CASSEIWGGEQYF.

The chain uses TRBV28 and TRBJ2-7; possible D gene TRBD2, 5 bases. CDR3 length equals 15 residues. V lost 6 bases and J lost 4, with 19 bases in between. Germline V gene lookup returns CDR1 MDHEN and CDR2 SYDVKM. CDR3 coding DNA: TGTGCCAGCAGACCAAGCGGCCCCCGGGCGTACGAGCAGTACTTC. Protein product: CASRPSGPRAYEQYF.

This clone was found once. The V gene is TRBV11-2, the J gene TRBJ2-5; TRBD2 aligns across 15 bases. CDR3 length: 16 residues. V was pared by 6 bases and J by 5 bases, with 7 bases of the junction left unmatched. CDR1 and CDR2 from the germline V gene are SGHAT and FQNNGV. The CDR3 nucleotides are TGTGCCAGCAGGAGGACTAGCGGGGGGGCCAGGGAGACCCAGTACTTC. Protein product: CASRRTSGGARETQYF.

This sequence joins TRBV5-4 and TRBJ2-1; D possibly matches TRBD1 or TRBD2 (6 bases each). Trimming pared 0 bases from V and 7 bases from J, leaving 14 bases between. Germline loops: CDR1 SGHNT, CDR2 YYREEE (reference sequence). This CDR3 is built from 15 residues. In DNA, the CDR3 is TGTGCCAGCAGCTTGGTCGGGGGCAGAGGGAATGAGCAGTTCTTC. Protein product: CASSLVGGRGNEQFF.

This clone was seen a few times. CDR3 in amino acids: CASSLGGQGQEVYTF. CDR3 nucleotides: TGTGCCAGCAGCTTAGGGGGACAGGGACAGGAAGTCTACACCTTC. V usage is TRBV7-9 and J usage is TRBJ1-2; 9 bases match TRBD1. There are 15 residues in the CDR3. The germline V gene has CDR1 SEHNR and CDR2 FQNEAQ (reference sequence). V shed 1 base and J 10 bases; nucleotides not matched to a gene: 10.

The genes are TRBV29-1 and TRBJ2-3, with 10 nucleotides matching TRBD2. CDR1 and CDR2 (germline): SQVTM, ANQGSEA. The CDR3 covers 15 residues. Losses at the gene ends were 5 bases for V and 4 bases for J; bases not matched to a gene: 9. Here the CDR3 DNA reads TGCAGCGTTCTGGGCCTAGCGGGGGCCTCAGATACGCAGTATTTT. Its protein is CSVLGLAGASDTQYF.

This chain joins TRBV4-2 and TRBJ2-7; possibly TRBD1 or TRBD2 for D (5 bases each). V lost 0 bases and J 4 bases, leaving 13 bases between the germline ends. The germline V gene has CDR1 LGHNA and CDR2 YNFKEQ. The CDR3 runs to 15 residues. This chain's CDR3 is CASSQELGVRYEQYF. For the CDR3, the DNA is TGTGCCAGCAGCCAAGAGTTGGGGGTGAGGTACGAGCAGTACTTC.

The gene calls are TRBV4-1 and TRBJ2-7; possibly TRBD1 or TRBD2 for D (5 bases each). CDR1 and CDR2 from the germline V gene are MGHRA and YSYEKL. V was shortened by 1 base and J by 6 bases, with 16 bases between the two germline ends. The CDR3 sequence is 15 residues long. The CDR3: CASSQVGTKTGEQYF. DNA for the CDR3: TGCGCCAGCAGCCAAGTTGGGACCAAGACGGGCGAGCAGTACTTC.

There are a few counts of this clone. The chain employs TRBV2 and TRBJ2-7; possible D gene TRBD1, 5 bases. In germline, CDR1 is SNHLY, CDR2 FYNNEI. This CDR3 region has 13 residues. V lost 2 bases, J lost 6 bases, and 11 bases lay in between. CDR3 region: CASSESRTGEQYF. CDR3 in DNA: TGTGCCAGCAGTGAAAGCAGAACAGGCGAGCAGTACTTC. Full variable domain (outside the CDR3, taken from reference TRBV2 and TRBJ2-7): EPEVTQTPSHQVTQMGQEVILRCVPISNHLYFYWYRQILGQKVEFLVSFYNNEISEKSEIFDDQFSVERPDGSNFTLKIRSTKLEDSAMYFCASSESRTGEQYFGPGTRLTVT.

In its sample, this clone was seen once. Here the CDR3 reads CASSLTTGRIEQYF. CDR3 nucleotides: TGTGCCAGCAGTTTGACTACAGGACGCATCGAGCAGTACTTC. This sequence joins TRBV27 and TRBJ2-7; D assignment may be TRBD1 or TRBD2 (5 bases each). In germline, CDR1 is MNHEY, CDR2 SMNVEV (reference sequence). Trimming took off 3 bases at V and 6 bases at J, with 15 bases between the two ends. The CDR3 is 14 residues long.